This T cell receptor (beta chain) was captured by sequencing in a study of spatial heterogeneity in lung cancer. TCRdb recomputed calls from the 5' RACE reads with MiXCR, one row per CDR3 protein. The sample consists of fewer than 60,000 distinct CDR3 sequences, about 7.4% of them appearing once. Losses at the gene ends were 2 bases for V and 6 bases for J; bases not matched to a gene: 7. The germline gives CDR1 SEHNR, CDR2 FQNEAQ (reference sequence). This CDR3 spans 15 amino acids. Time point noted: blood at routine non-recurrence follow-up after resection. Tumor, nontumor lung or frozen PBMC supplied whole RNA that was sequenced unsorted.

This receptor was identified in a female donor with early-stage non-small cell lung cancer. The starting material was PBMCs, obtained at follow-up. J is TRBJ2-1 and V is TRBV7-9, with 7 bases matching TRBD1. The CDR3 reads CASSLSEGALNEQFF. CDR3 sequence (DNA): TGTGCCAGCAGCTTAAGTGAGGGGGCTCTCAATGAGCAGTTCTTC.